These 17 T cell receptor beta chains came from one sample sequenced in a study of blood T cell repertoires in COVID-19 (dated by TCRdb to about 2020). The library was made by the immunoSEQ multiplex PCR assay. TCRdb took this table from immuneACCESS and kept in-frame rearrangements with V and J called. Such tables lack part of the clones; where checked against another copy, unresolved V genes explain under half of the gap, and the rest is unexplained. The sample contains over 110,000 clones, about 90% of them found a single time. The top ten clones comprise around 1.7% of the sample. The sequencing sample was made of peripheral blood. These receptors were collected from a woman in her forties or fifties with acute or convalescent COVID-19.

The chain joins TRBV5-5 to TRBJ2-2; 7 bases fit TRBD1. Germline CDR1 is SGHKS and CDR2 is YYEKEE (reference sequence). With V trimmed by 2 bases and J by 5 bases, 6 bases remained unmatched. This CDR3 is 15 amino acids long. In nucleotides, the CDR3 is TGTGCCAGCAGCTTCAGCAGGGGGTATACCGGGGAGCTGTTTTTT. As protein: CASSFSRGYTGELFF. The full variable domain, completed using reference TRBV5-5 and TRBJ2-2, is DAGVTQSPTHLIKTRGQQVTLRCSPISGHKSVSWYQQVLGQGPQFIFQYYEKEERGRGNFPDRFSARQFPNYSSELNVNALLLGDSALYLCASSFSRGYTGELFFGEGSRLTVL.

This clone was observed a single time. The chain links TRBV2 to TRBJ2-1; TRBD2 is a possible D gene (6 bases). Trimming took 7 bases from V and 7 from J, leaving 8 bases between them. The CDR3 contains 11 residues. Per germline, CDR1 SNHLY and CDR2 FYNNEI. CDR3 in amino acids: CASKEGNEQFF. In DNA form, the CDR3 reads TGTGCCAGCAAGGAGGGAAATGAGCAGTTCTTC. Looking up the rest from reference TRBV2 and TRBJ2-1 gives the full variable domain: EPEVTQTPSHQVTQMGQEVILRCVPISNHLYFYWYRQILGQKVEFLVSFYNNEISEKSEIFDDQFSVERPDGSNFTLKIRSTKLEDSAMYFCASKEGNEQFFGPGTRLTVL.

The chain employs TRBV18 and TRBJ1-1, with a possible D match to TRBD1 (6 bases). This CDR3 has 14 residues. With 3 bases removed from V and 4 bases from J, the gap between germline ends came to 12 bases. Germline V lookup: CDR1 KGHSH, CDR2 LQKENI. The CDR3 sequence: CASSPGRGATEAFF. The DNA for the CDR3 is TGTGCCAGCTCACCGGGGAGGGGGGCCACTGAAGCTTTCTTT.

The chain links TRBV5-4 to TRBJ2-7; D unclear. V dropped 3 bases and J dropped 3 bases, with 10 bases sitting between them. This CDR3 spans 13 amino acids. Germline-derived CDR1 and CDR2 are SGHNT and YYREEE (reference sequence). The DNA of the CDR3 is TGTGCCAGCAGCTATGGCGGCAACTACGAGCAGTACTTC. Protein product: CASSYGGNYEQYF.

The chain has TRBV5-4 and TRBJ1-1; tentatively, D is TRBD1 (6 bases). Germline CDR1 reads SGHNT; CDR2 reads YYREEE (reference sequence). V was clipped by 1 base and J by 11 bases, with 24 bases between them. The CDR3 loop spans 16 amino acids. In DNA form, the CDR3 reads TGTGCCAGCAGCTTGTCCCAGGGAGGGGGAATCGTGAACGCTTTCTTT. Its translation: CASSLSQGGGIVNAFF.

The chain employs TRBV6-5 and TRBJ2-3; 7 bases align to TRBD1. The CDR3 extends over 14 amino acids. From germline, CDR1 is MNHEY and CDR2 SVGAGI. Trimming took 8 bases from V and 6 from J; bases not matched to a gene: 11. The CDR3 DNA is TGTGCCAGCTCGGACAGGTGGTCGAGTGATACGCAGTATTTT. Translating gives CASSDRWSSDTQYF.

This sequence joins TRBV5-6 and TRBJ1-2, with D hard to call. The CDR3 has 11 amino acids. Germline values: CDR1 SGHDT, CDR2 YYEEEE. Between the trimmed V and J ends, which lost 0 bases and 6 bases, there was a span of 3 bases. Here the CDR3 DNA reads TGTGCCAGCAGCTTGGGGCATGGCTACACCTTC. Translating it yields CASSLGHGYTF.

This clone occurred once. J is TRBJ1-1 and V is TRBV28, with 10 bases fitting TRBD1. J lost 9 bases, V lost 9 bases, and 7 bases had no gene match. CDR3 length: 12 amino acids. The germline CDR1 and CDR2 sequences are MDHEN and SYDVKM. This CDR3 is CASTGTGVKAFF. In nucleotides, the CDR3 is TGTGCCAGTACCGGGACAGGGGTAAAAGCTTTCTTT.

V usage is TRBV5-1 and J usage is TRBJ2-3, with 7 bases aligning to TRBD2. Germline CDR1 reads SGHRS; CDR2 reads YFSETQ. With 0 bases clipped from V and 0 bases from J, the junction kept 7 bases outside the gene matches. The CDR3 sequence is 17 residues long. CDR3 sequence (DNA): TGCGCCAGCAGCTTGGCTCTAGCGGCCTCTAGCACAGATACGCAGTATTTT. Protein: CASSLALAASSTDTQYF. Looking up the rest from reference TRBV5-1 and TRBJ2-3 gives the full variable domain: KAGVTQTPRYLIKTRGQQVTLSCSPISGHRSVSWYQQTPGQGLQFLFEYFSETQRNKGNFPGRFSGRQFSNSRSEMNVSTLELGDSALYLCASSLALAASSTDTQYFGPGTRLTVL.

This chain joins TRBV10-1 and TRBJ2-7; D uncertain. CDR1 is WNHNN, CDR2 SYGVQD, per germline (reference sequence). CDR3 length equals 14 residues. The V end was cut by 3 bases, the J end by 2 bases, with 11 bases between. The CDR3 DNA reads TGCGCCAGCAGTGATACTATGACTCCCTACGAGCAGTACTTC. It codes for CASSDTMTPYEQYF.

This clone was recorded only once. The chain joins TRBV2 to TRBJ1-2; the D is unclear. This CDR3 region has 13 residues. Trimming stripped 4 bases from V and 8 bases from J, with 14 bases between. CDR1 is SNHLY, CDR2 FYNNEI, per germline. The CDR3 nucleotides read TGTGCCAGCAGTGTGAGGGATACGGGGGGCTACACCTTC. Translating it yields CASSVRDTGGYTF.

The chain employs TRBV19 and TRBJ1-5; no clear D gene. The CDR3 contains 13 residues. The V gene lost 2 bases and the J gene lost 7 bases, with 9 bases spanning the gap. The germline V gene has CDR1 LNHDA and CDR2 SQIVND (reference sequence). CDR3 amino acids: CASSISTTQPQHF. The CDR3 bases are TGTGCCAGTAGTATATCGACAACCCAGCCCCAGCATTTT.

This clone turned up a few times. The chain has TRBV27 and TRBJ2-7; possibly TRBD1 for D (6 bases). The CDR3 is 14 residues long. Trimming cost V 0 bases and J 2 bases, with 8 bases left between them. Germline lookup yields CDR1 MNHEY and CDR2 SMNVEV (reference sequence). The CDR3 coding sequence is TGTGCCAGCAGTTTATCAAGGGGGACCTACGAGCAGTACTTC. Its translation: CASSLSRGTYEQYF.

This chain joins TRBV5-1 and TRBJ2-5; D might be TRBD2 (5 bases). Trimming cost V 5 bases and J 4 bases, with 12 bases left between them. The CDR3 extends over 13 amino acids. Per the germline V gene, CDR1 is SGHRS and CDR2 is YFSETQ. In nucleotides, the CDR3 is TGCGCCAGCAGGCTGGAGGTAGGAGAGACCCAGTACTTC. This translates into CASRLEVGETQYF.

The chain recombines TRBV20-1 with TRBJ1-1, with 11 bases aligning to TRBD1. Germline trimming cut 3 bases from V and 6 bases from J; bases unmatched to any gene: 3. Germline V gene lookup returns CDR1 DFQATT and CDR2 SNEGSKA (reference sequence). This CDR3 contains 13 residues. CDR3 in DNA: TGCAGTGCTAGTACGGACAGGGGGCCTGAAGCTTTCTTT. It is translated as CSASTDRGPEAFF.

The rearrangement links TRBV6-5 to TRBJ2-1; TRBD2 matches 14 bases. Germline V lookup: CDR1 MNHEY, CDR2 SVGAGI. The CDR3 loop spans 15 amino acids. V was clipped by 5 bases and J by 10 bases; unmatched bases: 7. CDR3 nucleotides: TGTGCCAGCAGTCGGACTAGCGGGGGGTTGGGCGAGCAGTTCTTC. This gives the protein CASSRTSGGLGEQFF.

J is TRBJ1-2 and V is TRBV11-2; D unresolved. V lost 0 bases and J lost 3, with 8 bases in between. CDR1 is SGHAT and CDR2 is FQNNGV in the germline V gene. CDR3 size: 14 residues. CDR3 DNA: TGTGCCAGCAGCTTAGATGGCAGCGACTATGGCTACACCTTC. This translates into CASSLDGSDYGYTF.